This entry features one T cell receptor (beta chain) sequence. Each subset's genomic DNA was split evenly across several immunoSEQ plates. Only in-frame clones appear in the TCRdb table, and some are missing; sequencing was by immunoSEQ multiplex PCR. The sample lists some 740,000 clones, 90% to 95% occurring once. The data stem from a study of shared clonotypes between healthy human individuals. Trimming took off 8 bases at V and 5 bases at J, with 28 bases between the two ends. The germline V gene encodes CDR1 SGHRS and CDR2 YFSETQ. The CDR3 is 17 amino acids. In the naive CD8 group, cells lacked CD45RO and were positively selected for CCR7, so terminally differentiated effector memory CD45RA+ cells were left out. Adult Caucasians living in Nashville, Tennessee made up all of the donors.

The receptor was isolated from a man aged 25-45 years in good health. V and J are TRBV5-1 and TRBJ1-1; tentative D call: TRBD1 (6 bases). Sequencing input: naive CD8+ T cells sorted from blood. As DNA, the CDR3 is TGCGCCAGGAGACAGGACACGGATACGTTTGTGAGAACTGAAGCTTTCTTT. This codes for CARRQDTDTFVRTEAFF.